This T cell receptor beta chain derives from a study of cytomegalovirus exposure and HLA in healthy donors. Study summary: Of the donors genotyped, approximately 400 in all, 81% fell in the Caucasian-associated ancestry cluster. General study findings and limits: The study reported that TCR beta sequences accurately predicted HLA-A and HLA-B alleles in most subjects. HLA alleles showed associations with about 17,000 TCR beta sequences in a later analysis, at a 0.05 false discovery rate.

PCR involved 60 Vbeta and 13 Jbeta primers. Method: immunoSEQ multiplex PCR; TCRdb's copy keeps in-frame clones and lacks some. The sample carries about 98,000 clones, approximately 83% recorded once. Of note for this clone: Its antigen remains unknown.

The CDR3 contains 14 residues. With V trimmed by 6 bases and J by 2 bases, 7 bases remained unmatched. CDR1 and CDR2 (germline): LNHDA, SQIVND (reference sequence). Sequencing input: PBMCs. This chain joins TRBV19 and TRBJ2-7, with 7 positions matching TRBD1. The TCR was taken from a female donor in good health and CMV-seropositive. For the CDR3, the DNA is TGTGCCAGTAGCTACGGGACAGCCCCCTACGAGCAGTACTTC. Translation: CASSYGTAPYEQYF. Drawing the rest from reference TRBV19 and TRBJ2-7, the complete variable domain is DGGITQSPKYLFRKEGQNVTLSCEQNLNHDAMYWYRQDPGQGLRLIYYSQIVNDFQKGDIAEGYSVSREKKESFPLTVTSAQKNPTAFYLCASSYGTAPYEQYFGPGTRLTVT.